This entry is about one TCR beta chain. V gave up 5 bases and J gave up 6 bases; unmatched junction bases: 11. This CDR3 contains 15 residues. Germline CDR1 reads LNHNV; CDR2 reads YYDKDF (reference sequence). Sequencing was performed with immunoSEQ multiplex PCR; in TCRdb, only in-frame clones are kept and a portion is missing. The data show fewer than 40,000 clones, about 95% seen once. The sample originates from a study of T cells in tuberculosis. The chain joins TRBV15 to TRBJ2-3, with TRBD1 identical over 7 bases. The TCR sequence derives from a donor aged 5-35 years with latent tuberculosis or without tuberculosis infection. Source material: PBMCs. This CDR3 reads CATSGRQGMMDTQYF. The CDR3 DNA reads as TGTGCCACCAGCGGACGACAGGGAATGATGGATACGCAGTATTTT.